The 18 T cell receptor beta chains reported below all come from one sample, sequenced in a study of blood T cell repertoires in COVID-19. Assay: immunoSEQ multiplex PCR; the TCRdb copy retains only in-frame clones and omits some. The sample records fewer than 250,000 clones, approximately 86% being singletons. Sequencing was carried out using peripheral blood. All receptors derive from a man aged 60 to 75 with acute or convalescent COVID-19.

The J gene is TRBJ1-4, the V gene TRBV7-9; 10 positions match TRBD1. Germline V gives CDR1 SEHNR, CDR2 FQNEAQ (reference sequence). Germline trimming cut 2 bases from V and 7 bases from J; bases unmatched to any gene: 4. The CDR3 spans 15 residues. The CDR3 DNA reads TGTGCCAGCAGCTTACAGACAGGGGGCCGTGAAAAACTGTTTTTT. Its translation: CASSLQTGGREKLFF.

V gene TRBV5-4 combines with J gene TRBJ1-1; tentatively, D is TRBD1 (6 bases). The length of the CDR3 is 11 residues. Germline V CDR1 and CDR2: SGHNT, YYREEE (reference sequence). Trimming pared 9 bases from V and 3 bases from J, leaving 9 bases between. CDR3 sequence (DNA): TGTGCCACCAGGGGAGACACTGAAGCTTTCTTT. Translating it yields CATRGDTEAFF.

This chain uses TRBV5-1 with TRBJ1-3; perhaps TRBD1 as D (6 bases). This CDR3 has 17 residues. Trimming shortened V by 1 base and J by 0 bases, and 14 bases separated the two germline ends. The germline CDR1 and CDR2 sequences are SGHRS and YFSETQ. The CDR3, as DNA: TGCGCCAGCAGCTTGCTCTTACAGGGCCTCTCTGGAAACACCATATATTTT. This sequence encodes CASSLLLQGLSGNTIYF.

The V gene is TRBV9, the J gene TRBJ2-2; the match to TRBD2 covers 10 bases. The junction had 11 bases not matched to a gene; V was cut back by 4 bases and J by 8 bases. CDR3 length: 16 residues. Germline values: CDR1 SGDLS, CDR2 YYNGEE. Written as DNA, the CDR3 is TGTGCCAGCAGCCCCCCGGGACTAGCGTTGGCGGGGGAGCTGTTTTTT. This codes for CASSPPGLALAGELFF.

The V and J genes are TRBV27 and TRBJ1-4; D is perhaps TRBD1 (6 bases). Looked up from germline, CDR1 is MNHEY and CDR2 is SMNVEV (reference sequence). CDR3 length: 15 amino acids. V was trimmed by 5 bases and J by 7 bases, leaving 17 bases between them. The CDR3 loop reads CASSPNRDRGEKLFF. The CDR3, as DNA: TGTGCCAGCAGTCCAAACAGGGATCGGGGTGAAAAACTGTTTTTT.

The chain joins TRBV24-1 to TRBJ2-3, with 13 bases that match TRBD2. CDR1 KGHDR and CDR2 SFDVKD come from the germline V gene. J was trimmed by 0 bases and V by 4 bases; bases with no gene match: 3. The CDR3 contains 17 residues. The CDR3 DNA reads as TGTGCCACCAGTGACTCGGGACTAGCGGGGAGCACAGATACGCAGTATTTT. It yields the protein CATSDSGLAGSTDTQYF.

The V gene is TRBV11-2, the J gene TRBJ2-3; the match to TRBD1 covers 7 bases. The CDR3 length is 13 residues. CDR1 SGHAT and CDR2 FQNNGV come from the germline V gene. V trimming: 4 bases; J trimming: 3 bases; junction bases outside the gene matches: 1. The CDR3 coding sequence is TGTGCCAGCAGCTGGACAGGAACAGATACGCAGTATTTT. It codes for CASSWTGTDTQYF.

The V gene is TRBV14, the J gene TRBJ2-7, with 9 positions matching TRBD1. This CDR3 is 15 amino acids long. From germline, CDR1 is SGHDN and CDR2 FVKESK. V lost 2 bases to trimming and J lost 3 bases; unmatched junction nucleotides: 5. CDR3 nucleotides: TGTGCCAGCAGCCAACTGGGACAGGGTGGCTACGAGCAGTACTTC. Its translation is CASSQLGQGGYEQYF.

This chain joins TRBV9 and TRBJ1-1; D perhaps matches TRBD1 (5 bases). Germline assignment: CDR1 SGDLS and CDR2 YYNGEE. V lost 3 bases to trimming and J lost 0 bases, with 15 bases between them. The CDR3 totals 16 residues. The CDR3 spells CASSEPPGIMNTEAFF. The CDR3 nucleotides read TGTGCCAGCAGCGAACCTCCAGGGATCATGAACACTGAAGCTTTCTTT.

The gene calls are TRBV2 and TRBJ2-7, with D maybe TRBD2 (6 bases). The V end was cut by 6 bases, the J end by 7 bases, with 22 bases between. The CDR3 consists of 15 residues. Germline CDR1 SNHLY, CDR2 FYNNEI. The CDR3 reads CASSDRLGPLGEQYF. The CDR3 coding sequence is TGTGCCAGCAGCGACCGACTAGGTCCCCTTGGGGAGCAGTACTTC. Based on the CDR3 plus reference TRBV2 and TRBJ2-7, the full variable domain is EPEVTQTPSHQVTQMGQEVILRCVPISNHLYFYWYRQILGQKVEFLVSFYNNEISEKSEIFDDQFSVERPDGSNFTLKIRSTKLEDSAMYFCASSDRLGPLGEQYFGPGTRLTVT.

J is TRBJ1-2 and V is TRBV5-4; the D gene is possibly TRBD1 (6 bases). The V and J ends lost 3 bases and 4 bases respectively, with 10 bases between them. The length of the CDR3 is 13 residues. Germline CDR1 is SGHNT and CDR2 is YYREEE (reference sequence). CDR3 sequence reads: CASSSTGTYGYTF. Here the CDR3 DNA reads TGTGCCAGCAGCTCAACAGGGACCTATGGCTACACCTTC.

This chain connects TRBV19 to TRBJ2-1; 9 positions match TRBD2. This CDR3 region has 14 residues. CDR1 is LNHDA and CDR2 is SQIVND in the germline V gene (reference sequence). Trimming at V came to 10 bases and at J to 10 bases, leaving 14 bases not matched to a gene. The CDR3 spells CATLLSRGGREQFF. The CDR3 DNA reads TGTGCCACCCTCCTGTCGCGGGGGGGGCGGGAGCAGTTCTTC. Full variable domain (missing parts from reference TRBV19 and TRBJ2-1): DGGITQSPKYLFRKEGQNVTLSCEQNLNHDAMYWYRQDPGQGLRLIYYSQIVNDFQKGDIAEGYSVSREKKESFPLTVTSAQKNPTAFYLCATLLSRGGREQFFGPGTRLTVL.

V usage is TRBV7-3 and J usage is TRBJ1-1, with a possible D match to TRBD1 (5 bases). This CDR3 region has 15 residues. V was pared by 1 base and J by 1 base, with 10 bases between. Germline CDR1 reads SGHTA; CDR2 reads FQGTGA. Written as DNA, the CDR3 is TGTGCCAGCAGCTTAAACGCAGGGTCGAACACTGAAGCTTTCTTT. This sequence encodes CASSLNAGSNTEAFF.

The chain couples TRBV18 to TRBJ1-1; 9 bases align to TRBD1. The J segment lost 6 bases and the V segment lost 3 bases, leaving 11 bases of the junction unmatched. The germline V gene encodes CDR1 KGHSH and CDR2 LQKENI. The CDR3 has 16 residues. The CDR3 reads CASSPLDRGSVAEAFF. CDR3 coding DNA: TGTGCCAGCTCACCCCTGGACAGGGGCTCTGTAGCTGAAGCTTTCTTT.

Points on this clone: The same CDR3 can be traced to other DNA sequences in this sample. This chain uses TRBV5-1 with TRBJ1-1; the D is unclear. Deletions cut 3 bases from V and 2 bases from J, with 11 bases between. The germline V gene has CDR1 SGHRS and CDR2 YFSETQ. The CDR3 has 14 residues. CDR3 DNA: TGCGCCAGCAGCTCAACGAGAGGAAACACTGAAGCTTTCTTT. This translates into CASSSTRGNTEAFF.

The V gene is TRBV6-5, the J gene TRBJ1-1; 9 nucleotides align to TRBD1. Germline V gives CDR1 MNHEY, CDR2 SVGAGI. This CDR3 region has 14 residues. Losses at the gene ends were 7 bases for V and 5 bases for J; bases not matched to a gene: 8. DNA of the CDR3: TGTGCCAGCACCAGGGACAGGGAGGTTACTGAAGCTTTCTTT. Translation gives CASTRDREVTEAFF.

The V gene is TRBV6-4, the J gene TRBJ2-6; weak D call: TRBD1 (5 bases). Trimming removed 4 bases from V and 0 bases from J, with 10 bases in between. CDR3 size: 16 residues. The germline V gene has CDR1 MRHNA and CDR2 SNTAGT. This CDR3 is CASSGSGSSGANVLTF. In nucleotides, the CDR3 is TGTGCCAGCAGTGGGTCAGGGTCCTCTGGGGCCAACGTCCTGACTTTC.

The chain combines TRBV6-2 or TRBV6-3 with TRBJ2-3; D gene unclear. CDR3 size: 16 residues. Between the trimmed V and J ends, which lost 0 bases and 3 bases, there was a span of 13 bases. CDR1 and CDR2 (germline): MNHEY, SVGEGT. CDR3 loop: CASSYSALLFTDTQYF. The CDR3 DNA follows: TGTGCCAGCAGTTACTCGGCCCTTCTGTTTACAGATACGCAGTATTTT.